This passage covers 2 T cell receptor beta chains from one sample sequenced in a study of cytomegalovirus exposure and HLA in healthy donors. This PCR relied on a set of 60 Vbeta primers and 13 Jbeta primers. Data came from immunoSEQ multiplex PCR; TCRdb stores just in-frame clones and leaves some out. This table has 110,000 to 150,000 clones, around 77% appearing once. Specimen: PBMCs. These receptors all stem from a woman in her forties or fifties in good health and CMV-seronegative.

The chain is built from TRBV9 and TRBJ2-1, with D perhaps matching TRBD2 (6 bases). Looked up from germline, CDR1 is SGDLS and CDR2 is YYNGEE. With 4 bases removed from V and 2 bases from J, the gap between germline ends came to 13 bases. The CDR3 is 15 amino acids. The CDR3 DNA reads TGTGCCAGCAGCCCCGGGCTAGCGACCTACAATGAGCAGTTCTTC. Protein product: CASSPGLATYNEQFF.

This clone appeared a few times. The rearrangement uses TRBV18 and TRBJ1-4; D is uncertain. The V and J ends lost 2 bases and 8 bases respectively, with 18 bases between them. This CDR3 region has 16 residues. Germline CDR1 KGHSH, CDR2 LQKENI. In DNA, the CDR3 is TGTGCCAGCTCACCAGGAGGGCAGCTCCTGGGGGAAAAACTGTTTTTT. Translation: CASSPGGQLLGEKLFF.